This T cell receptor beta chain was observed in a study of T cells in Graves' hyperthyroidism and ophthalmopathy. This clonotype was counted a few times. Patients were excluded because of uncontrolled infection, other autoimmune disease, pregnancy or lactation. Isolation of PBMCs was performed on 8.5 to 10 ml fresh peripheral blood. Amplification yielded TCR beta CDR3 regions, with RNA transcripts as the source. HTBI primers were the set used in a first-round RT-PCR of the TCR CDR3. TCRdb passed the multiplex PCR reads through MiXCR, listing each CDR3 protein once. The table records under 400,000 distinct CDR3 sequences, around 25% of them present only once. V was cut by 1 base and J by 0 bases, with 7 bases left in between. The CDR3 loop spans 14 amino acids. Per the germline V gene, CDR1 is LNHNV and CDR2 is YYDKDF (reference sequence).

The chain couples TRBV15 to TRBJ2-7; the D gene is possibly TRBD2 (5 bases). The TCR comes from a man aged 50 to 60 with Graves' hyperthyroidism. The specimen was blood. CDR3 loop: CATSRGLNSYEQYF. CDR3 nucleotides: TGTGCCACCAGCAGAGGACTAAACTCCTACGAGCAGTACTTC.